These 10 T cell receptor beta chains were all obtained from the same sample, sequenced in a study of human T cells and chemical hapten exposure. One entry per CDR3 protein, called by TCRdb with MiXCR from the RACE reads. The data show approximately 73,000 distinct CDR3 sequences, 9% to 12% seen once. Time point indicated: patch test 1, 2 weeks after DPC sensitization. The treatment was: therapeutic diphenylcyclopropenone sensitization with weekly scalp DPC. This sample comprised whole blood, obtained in connection with sensitization to the hapten diphenylcyclopropenone (DPC). The source of these receptors is a woman in her 50s with alopecia areata. Some clones in this sample may be carry-over from other donors' samples.

This clonotype was picked up a small number of times. J is TRBJ2-7 and V is TRBV3-1; weak D call: TRBD2 (6 bases). V gave up 6 bases and J gave up 3 bases, with 15 bases separating them. CDR3 size: 14 residues. Looked up from germline, CDR1 is LGHDT and CDR2 is YNNKEL (reference sequence). The CDR3 here is CASSRTGTYYEQYF. The CDR3 DNA sequence: TGTGCCAGCAGTCGAACCGGGACTTACTACGAGCAGTACTTC.

The chain links TRBV5-4 to TRBJ2-3; maybe TRBD2 (6 bases). With 0 bases removed from V and 4 bases from J, the gap between germline ends came to 6 bases. This CDR3 has 13 residues. In germline, CDR1 is SGHNT, CDR2 YYREEE (reference sequence). CDR3 region: CASSLGGADTQYF. The CDR3 DNA sequence: TGTGCCAGCAGCTTGGGGGGGGCAGATACGCAGTATTTT.

The sample holds a few counts of this clonotype. CDR3 DNA sequence: TGTGCCAGCAGCCCTTATACCACGGGCAATGAGCAGTTCTTC. It specifies CASSPYTTGNEQFF. This chain uses TRBV11-2 with TRBJ2-1; D remains unclear. Germline lookup yields CDR1 SGHAT and CDR2 FQNNGV. The CDR3 loop spans 14 amino acids. Trimming removed 5 bases at V and 6 bases at J, with 14 bases between.

The rearrangement uses TRBV20-1 and TRBJ2-3; TRBD2 agrees at 10 bases. This CDR3 region has 14 residues. Germline V gene data show CDR1 as DFQATT and CDR2 as SNEGSKA (reference sequence). The junction had 1 base not matched to a gene; V was cut back by 2 bases and J by 2 bases. Written as DNA, the CDR3 is TGCAGTGCTAGACTAGCGGGAGCCACAGATACGCAGTATTTT. Encoded protein: CSARLAGATDTQYF.

This clonotype was counted a few times. The V call is TRBV6-5, the J call TRBJ2-5; D is ambiguous. V was pared by 6 bases and J by 9 bases, with 20 bases between. The length of the CDR3 is 14 residues. Germline CDR1 reads MNHEY; CDR2 reads SVGAGI. The CDR3 DNA is TGTGCCAGCAGAGGAGAGGCGTCCACCGCGCCCCAGTACTTC. Translation: CASRGEASTAPQYF.

This clonotype was found a few times. The V gene is TRBV29-1, the J gene TRBJ2-7; perhaps TRBD2 as D (7 bases). V was clipped by 6 bases and J by 3 bases, with 18 bases between them. This CDR3 has 14 amino acids. The germline V gene has CDR1 SQVTM and CDR2 ANQGSEA. The CDR3 DNA reads as TGCAGCGTGGCCGCAGGCGGGGGCGGCTACGAGCAGTACTTC. It specifies CSVAAGGGGYEQYF.

This clonotype was counted ten times or more. The chain employs TRBV7-2 and TRBJ1-2, with D possibly matching TRBD1 (6 bases). V was pared by 7 bases and J by 5 bases, with 14 bases between. Germline V gene lookup returns CDR1 SGHTA and CDR2 FQGNSA. This CDR3 contains 13 residues. CDR3 in DNA: TGTGCCAGCATCCCCGACAGGCAATATGGCTACACCTTC. The encoded protein is CASIPDRQYGYTF.

The V call is TRBV29-1, the J call TRBJ2-3, with a possible D match to TRBD1 (6 bases). The length of the CDR3 is 11 residues. CDR1 is SQVTM and CDR2 is ANQGSEA in the germline V gene. Trimming removed 7 bases from V and 10 bases from J, with 15 bases in between. The CDR3 bases are TGCAGCGCAAAACAGGGAACTCCGCAGTATTTT. Residues: CSAKQGTPQYF.

The chain uses TRBV15 and TRBJ1-2; D not resolved. Germline CDR1 reads LNHNV; CDR2 reads YYDKDF (reference sequence). The CDR3 has 13 residues. Trimming took 0 bases from V and 4 from J, leaving 6 bases between them. CDR3 DNA sequence: TGTGCCACCAGCAGAGAACGGACCTATGGCTACACCTTC. It specifies CATSRERTYGYTF.

This clonotype turned up a few times. The chain employs TRBV2 and TRBJ2-3; TRBD1 aligns across 9 bases. Germline assignment: CDR1 SNHLY and CDR2 FYNNEI. V shed 5 bases and J 1 base; nucleotides not matched to a gene: 1. The CDR3 covers 14 residues. The CDR3 loop is CASSWTGGTDTQYF. In nucleotides, the CDR3 is TGTGCCAGCAGTTGGACAGGGGGCACAGATACGCAGTATTTT.